One sample yielded the 30 T cell receptor beta chains listed below, sequenced in a study of response to subunit inactivated influenza vaccine. MiXCR, run by TCRdb on the RT-PCR reads, gives a single entry per CDR3 protein. The top ten hold approximately 11% of the sample, which has roughly 620,000 distinct CDR3 sequences, over 9% seen once. This same sample was also part of a study on T cells expressing NK-cell markers. That paper adds: The cDNA for TCR beta came from 5'RACE template switching with UMIs.

The material was PBMCs from blood, obtained on the day of vaccination. These receptors came from a man over 45 who received an inactivated influenza vaccine.

This clonotype was picked up a small number of times. V usage is TRBV28 and J usage is TRBJ2-2; D is ambiguous. The CDR3 loop spans 14 amino acids. The germline CDR1 and CDR2 sequences are MDHEN and SYDVKM. Trimming pared 7 bases from V and 1 base from J, leaving 10 bases between. The CDR3 DNA is TGTGCCAGCATTTTCGGCAGGAACACCGGGGAGCTGTTTTTT. Protein sequence: CASIFGRNTGELFF.

This clonotype was detected only a few times. The rearrangement uses TRBV28 and TRBJ2-7; TRBD2 matches at 10 bases. From germline, CDR1 is MDHEN and CDR2 SYDVKM. This CDR3 is 15 amino acids long. Germline trimming cut 3 bases from V and 4 bases from J; bases unmatched to any gene: 6. The CDR3 loop reads CASSLSGRAKYEQYF. The CDR3 nucleotides read TGTGCCAGCAGTTTGAGCGGGAGGGCCAAGTACGAGCAGTACTTC. Variable domain in full (rest from reference TRBV28 and TRBJ2-7): DVKVTQSSRYLVKRTGEKVFLECVQDMDHENMFWYRQDPGLGLRLIYFSYDVKMKEKGDIPEGYSVSREKKERFSLILESASTNQTSMYLCASSLSGRAKYEQYFGPGTRLTVT.

The chain carries TRBV11-2 and TRBJ2-2; TRBD2 aligns across 13 bases. The CDR3 runs to 18 residues. V shed 2 bases and J 0 bases; nucleotides not matched to a gene: 3. The germline gives CDR1 SGHAT, CDR2 FQNNGV. The CDR3 DNA reads TGTGCCAGCAGCTTAAGACTAGCGGGGGGCACGAACACCGGGGAGCTGTTTTTT. Its translation: CASSLRLAGGTNTGELFF.

This clonotype turned up a few times. The chain carries TRBV27 and TRBJ2-1, with a weak D call TRBD2 (6 bases). The germline CDR1 and CDR2 sequences are MNHEY and SMNVEV (reference sequence). Deletions cut 5 bases from V and 3 bases from J, with 14 bases between. The CDR3 contains 15 residues. The CDR3 spells CASSPSVDYYNEQFF. The CDR3, as DNA: TGTGCCAGCAGTCCCAGCGTGGACTACTACAATGAGCAGTTCTTC.

This clonotype has a count of ten or more. This chain links TRBV7-2 with TRBJ2-1; 11 nucleotides line up with TRBD2. The V and J ends lost 1 base and 8 bases, in that order; junction bases with no gene match: 7. The CDR3 covers 16 residues. In germline, CDR1 is SGHTA, CDR2 FQGNSA. The CDR3: CASSLGRLAGTDEQFF. In DNA, the CDR3 is TGTGCCAGCAGCTTAGGCAGACTAGCGGGGACGGATGAGCAGTTCTTC.

The chain is built from TRBV6-2 or TRBV6-3 and TRBJ2-2, with 7 nucleotides matching TRBD1. The length of the CDR3 is 14 residues. Per germline, CDR1 MNHEY and CDR2 SVGEGT. With V trimmed by 0 bases and J by 5 bases, 0 bases remained unmatched. The CDR3 protein is CASSYSTGTGELFF. CDR3 DNA: TGTGCCAGCAGTTACTCGACAGGGACCGGGGAGCTGTTTTTT.

This clonotype showed up just a few times. The CDR3 spells CASSLEGQGILNTEAFF. The CDR3 nucleotides are TGTGCCAGCAGCTTAGAGGGACAGGGTATTTTGAACACTGAAGCTTTCTTT. The chain links TRBV5-6 to TRBJ1-1, with TRBD1 identical over 9 bases. Germline assignment: CDR1 SGHDT and CDR2 YYEEEE. This CDR3 comprises 17 residues. Losses at the gene ends were 2 bases for V and 0 bases for J; bases not matched to a gene: 8.

V gene TRBV7-2 combines with J gene TRBJ2-7; D is possibly TRBD2 (6 bases). Trimming took 3 bases from V and 0 from J, leaving 12 bases between them. Germline V lookup: CDR1 SGHTA, CDR2 FQGNSA. This CDR3 is built from 15 residues. The CDR3 DNA reads TGTGCCAGCAGCTTTAGCGGAGTAGCCTCCTACGAGCAGTACTTC. Amino acid sequence: CASSFSGVASYEQYF.

In its sample, this clonotype was seen a few times. The chain carries TRBV5-1 and TRBJ2-3; D perhaps matches TRBD1 (6 bases). The V end lost 0 bases, the J end lost 13 bases, and 12 bases lay between the germline ends. This CDR3 is 12 amino acids long. Germline V CDR1 and CDR2: SGHRS, YFSETQ. CDR3 bases: TGCGCCAGCAGCTTGGCCACAGGGTCCAAGTATTTT. Protein sequence: CASSLATGSKYF.

The chain uses TRBV9 and TRBJ2-2; 9 nucleotides line up with TRBD1. CDR1 is SGDLS, CDR2 YYNGEE, per germline. With 2 bases clipped from V and 0 bases from J, the junction kept 2 bases outside the gene matches. The CDR3 extends over 16 amino acids. CDR3 sequence reads: CASSVTGGPNTGELFF. CDR3 DNA: TGTGCCAGCAGCGTTACAGGGGGCCCGAACACCGGGGAGCTGTTTTTT.

The chain links TRBV12-3 or TRBV12-4 to TRBJ1-3, with D tentatively TRBD1 (5 bases). Deletions cut 7 bases from V and 0 bases from J, with 19 bases between. The CDR3 runs 17 residues. The chain's CDR3 is CASTSRLGQNSGNTIYF. DNA of the CDR3: TGTGCCAGCACTTCCCGATTGGGGCAGAACTCTGGAAACACCATATATTTT.

On this clonotype itself: An end of the junction does not agree with germline; a read error may underlie this. This chain uses TRBV20-1 with TRBJ2-5, with D tentatively TRBD1 or TRBD2 (6 bases each). Germline values: CDR1 DFQATT, CDR2 SNEGSKA (reference sequence). The CDR3 has 15 residues. CDR3: CSARGGLLVQETQYF. The CDR3 DNA is TGCAGTGCCAGAGGGGGACTGTTGGTGCAAGAGACCCAGTACTTC.

This clonotype was counted between two and nine times. This chain uses TRBV6-5 with TRBJ2-3, with 11 bases lining up with TRBD2. The CDR3 contains 19 residues. The J segment lost 1 base and the V segment lost 0 bases, leaving 9 bases of the junction unmatched. Germline lookup yields CDR1 MNHEY and CDR2 SVGAGI. The CDR3 nucleotides are TGTGCCAGCAGTTACTCGATCCTGGGACTAGCGGACCGCACAGATACGCAGTATTTT. Translated: CASSYSILGLADRTDTQYF.

The chain carries TRBV12-3 or TRBV12-4 and TRBJ2-4, with 8 bases lining up with TRBD2. The trim removed 7 bases at V and 6 bases at J, leaving 8 bases unmatched. The CDR3 runs to 14 residues. This chain's CDR3 is CASTPSGGINIQYF. In nucleotides, the CDR3 is TGTGCCAGCACCCCAAGCGGGGGTATAAACATTCAGTACTTC.

The chain couples TRBV4-3 to TRBJ1-4; D is undetermined. V was pared by 0 bases and J by 5 bases, with 10 bases between. Germline V gene data show CDR1 as LGHNA and CDR2 as YSLEER. The CDR3 sequence is 15 residues long. CDR3 residues: CASSQEGFGNEKLFF. CDR3 bases: TGCGCCAGCAGCCAAGAAGGTTTCGGGAATGAAAAACTGTTTTTT.

In this sample, this clonotype turned up many times. The V gene is TRBV20-1, the J gene TRBJ1-2; D is unclear. V was pared by 3 bases and J by 5 bases, with 7 bases between. Germline loops: CDR1 DFQATT, CDR2 SNEGSKA (reference sequence). This CDR3 is 11 amino acids long. The CDR3 here is CSASLEYGYTF. The CDR3 region has the DNA TGCAGTGCTAGTCTTGAGTATGGCTACACCTTC.

The V and J genes are TRBV7-9 and TRBJ2-5; D gene uncertain. Germline CDR1 reads SEHNR; CDR2 reads FQNEAQ (reference sequence). The ends were cut back, 5 bases at V and 1 base at J, with 8 bases in the middle. CDR3 length equals 13 residues. The CDR3 protein is CASSRVTQETQYF. In DNA form, the CDR3 reads TGTGCCAGCAGCCGGGTCACCCAAGAGACCCAGTACTTC.

On this clonotype itself: A much bigger clone sits one base away, suggesting this may be a read error. The rearrangement uses TRBV20-1 and TRBJ2-3; 10 bases fit TRBD2. Germline loops: CDR1 DFQATT, CDR2 SNEGSKA (reference sequence). CDR3 size: 16 residues. In DNA form, the CDR3 reads TGCTGTGCTAGAGATCTCCGAGCGGGAGGGTTAGATACGCAGTATTTT. This encodes CCARDLRAGGLDTQYF.

This clonotype was picked up a small number of times. In nucleotides, the CDR3 is TGTGCCAGCAGCCTAAATAGATCTAGCGGGACCCCAGGTTATGAGCAGTTCTTC. Residues: CASSLNRSSGTPGYEQFF. V usage is TRBV7-6 and J usage is TRBJ2-1, with 9 nucleotides matching TRBD2. After removal of 5 bases from V and 8 bases from J, the junction contained 19 bases not matched to a gene. CDR1 and CDR2 from the germline V gene are SGHVS and FNYEAQ. The CDR3 sequence is 18 residues long.

The chain uses TRBV12-3 or TRBV12-4 and TRBJ2-2; 10 positions agree with TRBD2. CDR3 size: 16 residues. V gave up 3 bases and J gave up 8 bases; unmatched junction bases: 9. The CDR3 region has the DNA TGTGCCAGCAGTTTCGGACTAGCGGCTAGAGGGGGGGAGCTGTTTTTT. Its translation: CASSFGLAARGGELFF.

This clonotype was seen ten or more times. V usage is TRBV29-1 and J usage is TRBJ2-7, with D possibly matching TRBD1 (6 bases). The CDR3 is 11 amino acids. Germline V gives CDR1 SQVTM, CDR2 ANQGSEA. Deletions cut 6 bases from V and 5 bases from J, with 11 bases between. The CDR3 region has the DNA TGCAGCGTGACCGGGACAAACGAGCAGTACTTC. Encoded protein: CSVTGTNEQYF.

This clonotype appeared a few times. The CDR3 DNA reads as TGTGCCACCAGTGATTGGGGCGCTAGCGGGATGAATGAGCAGTTCTTC. Translated, it gives CATSDWGASGMNEQFF. This rearrangement joins TRBV24-1 to TRBJ2-1, with TRBD2 identical over 9 bases. The CDR3 spans 16 residues. Germline V gene sequence: CDR1 KGHDR, CDR2 SFDVKD. V lost 2 bases to trimming and J lost 7 bases; unmatched junction nucleotides: 8.

This clonotype was observed many times. The genes are TRBV5-1 and TRBJ2-1; 11 bases match TRBD2. CDR1 SGHRS and CDR2 YFSETQ come from the germline V gene. The length of the CDR3 is 16 residues. V shed 5 bases and J 6 bases; nucleotides not matched to a gene: 10. The CDR3 reads CASRSDPGLAANEQFF. CDR3 nucleotide sequence: TGCGCCAGCAGATCCGATCCGGGACTAGCGGCCAATGAGCAGTTCTTC.

The sample holds a few counts of this clonotype. The junction and the germline gene differ at one end; a read error may be behind it. This rearrangement joins TRBV10-3 to TRBJ2-7; 8 bases agree with TRBD1. The CDR3 is 13 residues long. CDR1 ENHRY and CDR2 SYGVKD come from the germline V gene. CDR3 bases: TGTGCCATCAGTCCGGGACAGGAGTACGTGCAGTACTTC. Residues: CAISPGQEYVQYF.

CDR3: CATSRFRQAQETQYF. As DNA, the CDR3 is TGTGCCACCAGCAGATTCCGACAGGCACAAGAGACCCAGTACTTC. V usage is TRBV15 and J usage is TRBJ2-5; D is perhaps TRBD1 (6 bases). This CDR3 has 15 residues. The V end lost 2 bases, the J end lost 2 bases, and 12 bases lay between the germline ends. CDR1 and CDR2 (germline): LNHNV, YYDKDF (reference sequence).

This clonotype was seen repeatedly, ten times or more. This chain uses TRBV28 with TRBJ2-7, with TRBD1 matching over 10 bases. With 4 bases clipped from V and 5 bases from J, the junction kept 17 bases outside the gene matches. This CDR3 comprises 18 residues. Germline V gene data show CDR1 as MDHEN and CDR2 as SYDVKM. The CDR3 loop is CASSSLITGTGVKDEQYF. The CDR3, as DNA: TGTGCCAGCAGTTCACTAATTACCGGGACAGGGGTAAAGGACGAGCAGTACTTC. Looking up the rest from reference TRBV28 and TRBJ2-7 gives the full variable domain: DVKVTQSSRYLVKRTGEKVFLECVQDMDHENMFWYRQDPGLGLRLIYFSYDVKMKEKGDIPEGYSVSREKKERFSLILESASTNQTSMYLCASSSLITGTGVKDEQYFGPGTRLTVT.

This clonotype was recorded a few times. The rearrangement joins TRBV6-2 or TRBV6-3 to TRBJ2-3; D possibly corresponds to TRBD1 (5 bases). Germline V lookup: CDR1 MNHEY, CDR2 SVGEGT. The length of the CDR3 is 14 residues. V was trimmed by 0 bases and J by 7 bases, leaving 11 bases between them. The CDR3 loop is CASSYSRTLYTQYF. The CDR3 nucleotides read TGTGCCAGCAGTTACTCCCGGACACTCTATACGCAGTATTTT.

This clonotype was counted between two and nine times. The chain recombines TRBV7-2 with TRBJ2-3; 11 nucleotides agree with TRBD2. The V gene's germline CDR1 is SGHTA and CDR2 FQGNSA. J was trimmed by 2 bases and V by 0 bases; bases with no gene match: 4. The length of the CDR3 is 17 residues. Here the CDR3 DNA reads TGTGCCAGCAGCTTAGCGGGGACTAGCGGCCTCACAGATACGCAGTATTTT. Amino acid sequence: CASSLAGTSGLTDTQYF.

This sequence joins TRBV7-9 and TRBJ2-5, with D possibly being TRBD1 or TRBD2 (5 bases each). The CDR3 runs 14 residues. Looked up from germline, CDR1 is SEHNR and CDR2 is FQNEAQ (reference sequence). The germline V and J ends were trimmed by 5 bases and 5 bases, with 15 bases remaining between them. CDR3 protein: CASSQSWGMETQYF. As DNA, the CDR3 is TGTGCCAGCAGCCAAAGTTGGGGGATGGAGACCCAGTACTTC.

The chain uses TRBV2 and TRBJ2-1; maybe TRBD2 (6 bases). V was cut by 2 bases and J by 4 bases, with 6 bases left in between. Germline CDR1 SNHLY, CDR2 FYNNEI. This CDR3 is built from 13 residues. The CDR3 region has the DNA TGTGCCAGCAGTGAACGGGGGTACAATGAGCAGTTCTTC. Translated, it gives CASSERGYNEQFF.